This TCR beta chain was sequenced in a study of identical twins. Each cDNA held unique molecular identifiers, and template switching gave it a universal primer site. TCRdb re-analysed the 5' RACE reads in MiXCR, keeping a single row per CDR3 protein. The sample shows a few hundred thousand distinct CDR3 sequences, around 8.3% of them seen only once. This CDR3 has 14 residues. Germline V gene data show CDR1 as KGHDR and CDR2 as SFDVKD. V lost 3 bases and J 9 bases, leaving 14 bases between the germline ends. Study-wide results and caveats: In zero-insertion analyses, partial confounding could arise from invariant MAIT and iNKT cells. Conclusions relied on cross-sectional statistical analysis, not following the same donors.

About this clonotype itself: The antigen remains unidentified.

These records were also assigned to another study, of yellow fever vaccine responses in identical twins.

The sample comprised CD8+ T cells sorted from blood. The sequence came from a woman younger than 30 in good health. The V call is TRBV24-1, the J call TRBJ1-5, with D possibly being TRBD1 (5 bases). The CDR3 DNA reads TGTGCCACCAGTGATCTCCCCCAGGGAGGGCCCCAGCATTTT. Amino acid sequence: CATSDLPQGGPQHF.